This note documents a single TCR delta chain sequence. The sample originates from a study of gamma-delta T cells after stem cell transplantation. TCRdb re-called the RT-PCR reads via CATT. This table has about 6,500 delta-chain clones, around 25% appearing once. The CDR3 spans 19 residues. The V gene's germline CDR1 is GEAIGNYY and CDR2 EKD. The V and J ends lost 0 bases and 0 bases, in that order; junction bases with no gene match: 15. This chain uses TRDV2 with TRDJ1; the match to TRDD3 covers 7 bases. The sequencing input was gamma-delta T cells. The origin of this receptor is a human donor. It is not recorded whose cells these are; they may come from a transplant donor. The CDR3 nucleotides read TGTGCCTGTGACACCGTAAGGAACGCTGGGGGCCCCGACACCGATAAACTCATCTTT. Protein sequence: CACDTVRNAGGPDTDKLIF.